What follows are 12 T cell receptor beta chains derived from one specimen sequenced in a study of blood T cell repertoires in COVID-19. TCRdb keeps only in-frame clones here, not all; method: immunoSEQ multiplex PCR. In the table there are approximately 200,000 clones, 90% to 95% of which are singletons. The sequencing input was peripheral blood. Receptors were obtained from a man aged 30-40 years with COVID-19, enrolled during active disease.

The V call is TRBV11-1, the J call TRBJ1-5; TRBD1 is a possible D gene (5 bases). There are 14 residues in the CDR3. Per germline, CDR1 SGHAT and CDR2 FQDESV (reference sequence). V was clipped by 2 bases and J by 8 bases, with 13 bases between them. The DNA for the CDR3 is TGTGCCAGCAGCTTATCCCCTACCAGGGAGCCCCAGCATTTT. Translation gives CASSLSPTREPQHF.

V and J are TRBV19 and TRBJ1-3, with 7 bases matching TRBD1. Germline V CDR1 and CDR2: LNHDA, SQIVND (reference sequence). There are 15 residues in the CDR3. Losses at the gene ends were 10 bases for V and 0 bases for J; bases not matched to a gene: 9. The CDR3 DNA sequence: TGTGCCACCAAGACAGGGTCGAGCTCTGGAAACACCATATATTTT. Translated, it gives CATKTGSSSGNTIYF.

The rearrangement uses TRBV9 and TRBJ2-1, with 7 bases lining up with TRBD1. This CDR3 is 16 amino acids long. V gave up 4 bases and J gave up 2 bases; unmatched junction bases: 9. Germline CDR1 and CDR2: SGDLS and YYNGEE. CDR3 region: CASSLRTGGPYNEQFF. DNA for the CDR3: TGTGCCAGCAGCCTGAGGACAGGCGGGCCCTACAATGAGCAGTTCTTC.

The CDR3 sequence: CSVESLGGPLLSGYTF. The CDR3 bases are TGCAGCGTTGAAAGTTTGGGGGGACCGTTGTTGAGTGGCTACACCTTC. This chain joins TRBV29-1 and TRBJ1-2; perhaps TRBD1 as D (5 bases). The CDR3 runs to 16 residues. Germline CDR1 and CDR2: SQVTM and ANQGSEA. Trimming cost V 2 bases and J 7 bases, with 23 bases left between them.

The chain combines TRBV19 with TRBJ1-4, with 8 nucleotides matching TRBD1. Per the germline V gene, CDR1 is LNHDA and CDR2 is SQIVND (reference sequence). The CDR3 covers 14 residues. V shed 3 bases, J shed 8 bases, and the junction held 5 bases outside the gene matches. The CDR3 reads CASSIDRGDEKLFF. The CDR3 nucleotides read TGTGCCAGTAGTATTGACAGGGGAGACGAAAAACTGTTTTTT.

This chain uses TRBV5-1 with TRBJ1-4, with TRBD1 matching over 9 bases. The V gene end was trimmed by 2 bases and the J gene end by 4 bases; junction bases not matched to a gene: 3. Germline assignment: CDR1 SGHRS and CDR2 YFSETQ. The CDR3 contains 15 residues. CDR3 DNA sequence: TGCGCCAGCAGCTTACAGGGGGCCCTTAATGAAAAACTGTTTTTT. Its translation is CASSLQGALNEKLFF.

This clone was recorded only once. This rearrangement joins TRBV5-1 to TRBJ2-7; 10 bases agree with TRBD2. This CDR3 spans 15 amino acids. Germline V gives CDR1 SGHRS, CDR2 YFSETQ. After removal of 0 bases from V and 0 bases from J, the junction contained 0 bases not matched to a gene. CDR3 in amino acids: CASSLASGGSYEQYF. The CDR3 DNA reads TGCGCCAGCAGCTTGGCTAGCGGGGGCTCCTACGAGCAGTACTTC. The full variable domain, its missing parts supplied by reference TRBV5-1 and TRBJ2-7, is KAGVTQTPRYLIKTRGQQVTLSCSPISGHRSVSWYQQTPGQGLQFLFEYFSETQRNKGNFPGRFSGRQFSNSRSEMNVSTLELGDSALYLCASSLASGGSYEQYFGPGTRLTVT.

This clone occurred once. The junction departs from the called germline gene at one end, perhaps through a read error. The chain links TRBV7-2 to TRBJ1-2; unclear D gene. Germline CDR1 is SGHTA and CDR2 is FQGNSA. This CDR3 has 12 residues. The CDR3 DNA reads TGTGCCAGCAGCCTAGCCACCGGTGGCTACACCTTC. It encodes CASSLATGGYTF. Full variable domain (rest looked up from reference TRBV7-2 and TRBJ1-2): GAGVSQSPSNKVTEKGKDVELRCDPISGHTALYWYRQSLGQGLEFLIYFQGNSAPDKSGLPSDRFSAERTGGSVSTLTIQRTQQEDSAVYLCASSLATGGYTFGSGTRLTVV.

The chain has TRBV3-1 (or the pseudogene TRBV3-2) and TRBJ2-3; D call uncertain. The ends were cut back, 3 bases at V and 4 bases at J, with 8 bases in the middle. The CDR3 has 13 residues. CDR1 is LGHDT, CDR2 YNNKEL, per germline (reference sequence). CDR3 sequence: CASSQTPPDTQYF. CDR3 nucleotides: TGTGCCAGCAGCCAGACACCCCCAGATACGCAGTATTTT.

In its sample, this clone was seen once. This sequence joins TRBV14 and TRBJ2-7, with 8 bases lining up with TRBD1. This CDR3 has 15 residues. CDR1 and CDR2 from the germline V gene are SGHDN and FVKESK. Trimming took 0 bases from V and 3 from J; bases not matched to a gene: 4. CDR3 nucleotide sequence: TGTGCCAGCAGCCAAGAGACAGGGGCCTTCTACGAGCAGTACTTC. Its translation: CASSQETGAFYEQYF.

The chain recombines TRBV13 with TRBJ2-1; 7 bases fit TRBD1. The V gene end was trimmed by 5 bases and the J gene end by 8 bases; junction bases not matched to a gene: 15. Germline V gene lookup returns CDR1 PRHDT and CDR2 FYEKMQ (reference sequence). The CDR3 consists of 16 residues. Here the CDR3 reads CASSTQTGTARDEQFF. The CDR3 nucleotides are TGTGCCAGCAGCACGCAAACCGGGACAGCCCGCGATGAGCAGTTCTTC.

This clone has only a few counts. CDR3 nucleotide sequence: TGTGCCAGCAGCCCGCTTGTAACAGGGGTCTACGAGCAGTACTTC. Encoded protein: CASSPLVTGVYEQYF. The chain combines TRBV14 with TRBJ2-7; the match to TRBD1 covers 7 bases. J was trimmed by 3 bases and V by 4 bases; bases with no gene match: 9. The CDR3 totals 15 residues. CDR1 and CDR2 (germline): SGHDN, FVKESK.